These T cell receptor beta chains were read from a single sample in a study of T cell repertoires in cytomegalovirus infection. Their recognized antigens are unknown. TCRdb independently ran MiXCR on the reads; one entry per CDR3 protein. The sample yields about 74,000 distinct CDR3 sequences, 25% to 30% seen once. This material consisted of CD8+ T cells from cultured PBMCs, taken from culture after CMV antigen stimulation. These receptors all stem from a human donor in good health (CMV status not recorded). Some clones in this sample may be carry-over from other donors' samples. Both conserved end residues are trimmed from each CDR3. Expanded clones get a size class; other rows say once, few or many, or leave the size out.

CDR3 length	V gene	J gene	clone size	CDR3 protein
12	TRBV7-2	TRBJ2-1	many	ASSLAGGGNEQF
14	TRBV5-6	TRBJ1-4	.	ASSRDSIATNEKLF
13	TRBV10-3	TRBJ2-1	.	AISGTSGGDNEQF
12	TRBV7-9	TRBJ2-2	.	ASSSGTSPGELF
11	TRBV29-1	TRBJ1-1	once	SGLQDSNTEAF
13	TRBV29-1	TRBJ1-5	.	SDMEGACGNQPQH
12	TRBV19	TRBJ1-1	few	ASSDRIGDPEAF
14	TRBV7-9	TRBJ2-3	few	ASSSGQGPRADTQY
12	TRBV9	TRBJ2-7	.	ASSPSGRLYEQY
13	TRBV10-3	TRBJ2-7	.	AISAYGTSSYEQY
15	TRBV7-9	TRBJ2-7	few	ASTDPLRGTGGYEQY
12	TRBV14	TRBJ2-7	many	ASSQVRGAAEQY
13	TRBV6-2/TRBV6-3	TRBJ2-3	few	ASSYLGQFTDTQY
11	TRBV7-2	TRBJ1-6	few	ASSPTWNSPLH
10	TRBV7-9	TRBJ2-5	.	ASNLVEETQY
15	TRBV12-3/TRBV12-4	TRBJ2-2	few	ASSPPLGTSETGELF
12	TRBV6-5	TRBJ2-5	.	ASSYSGAAETQY
13	TRBV4-3	TRBJ2-7	.	ASSQDWQGSYEQY
16	TRBV15	TRBJ2-6	.	ATSRSSSQVSGANVLT
14	TRBV7-6	TRBJ1-4	.	ASSPSHTGAYEKLF
10	TRBV30	TRBJ2-7	.	AWGEISYEQY
13	TRBV12-3/TRBV12-4	TRBJ2-1	medium-sized	ASSLSWRGGLEQF
14	TRBV12-3/TRBV12-4	TRBJ2-5	.	ASSARVAGGGETQY
15	TRBV11-2	TRBJ1-5	many	ASSLDGGLYSNQPQH
13	TRBV7-9	TRBJ2-1	.	ASSTRQGFRNEQF
16	TRBV11-2	TRBJ1-4	.	ASSSQLGTQLSNEKLF
14	TRBV27	TRBJ2-7	few	ASSPGLAETVYEQY
15	TRBV27	TRBJ2-3	few	ASSLIPTGASTDTQY
14	TRBV7-9	TRBJ1-1	many	ASSLPQGVGGTEAF
13	TRBV11-2	TRBJ2-7	many	ASSPGTSGRNEQY
12	TRBV27	TRBJ1-5	.	ASSLTGNNQPQH